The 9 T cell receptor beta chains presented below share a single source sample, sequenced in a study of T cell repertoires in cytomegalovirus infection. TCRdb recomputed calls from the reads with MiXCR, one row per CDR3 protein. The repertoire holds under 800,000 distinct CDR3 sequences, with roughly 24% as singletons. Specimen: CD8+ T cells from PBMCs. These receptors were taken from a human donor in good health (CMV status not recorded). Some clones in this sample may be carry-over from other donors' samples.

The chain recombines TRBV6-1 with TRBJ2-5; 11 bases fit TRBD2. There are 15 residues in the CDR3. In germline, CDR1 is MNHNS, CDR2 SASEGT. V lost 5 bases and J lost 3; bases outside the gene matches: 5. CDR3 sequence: CASSSVTSGEETQYF. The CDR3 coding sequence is TGTGCCAGCAGTTCCGTGACTAGCGGGGAAGAGACCCAGTACTTC.

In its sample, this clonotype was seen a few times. The DNA of the CDR3 is TGCAGCGTTGATGGGTCTCGGGGCTACACCTTC. This sequence encodes CSVDGSRGYTF. V and J are TRBV29-1 and TRBJ1-2; D is uncertain. Germline V lookup: CDR1 SQVTM, CDR2 ANQGSEA. Deletions cut 3 bases from V and 8 bases from J, with 10 bases between. This CDR3 is 11 amino acids long.

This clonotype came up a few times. The CDR3 DNA is TGTGCCACCAGCAGAGTTAGCGGGCGGTGGAATGAGCAGTTCTTC. This encodes CATSRVSGRWNEQFF. This chain links TRBV15 with TRBJ2-1; 7 bases line up with TRBD2. The CDR3 spans 15 residues. V lost 1 base and J lost 7; bases outside the gene matches: 7. Germline CDR1 is LNHNV and CDR2 is YYDKDF (reference sequence).

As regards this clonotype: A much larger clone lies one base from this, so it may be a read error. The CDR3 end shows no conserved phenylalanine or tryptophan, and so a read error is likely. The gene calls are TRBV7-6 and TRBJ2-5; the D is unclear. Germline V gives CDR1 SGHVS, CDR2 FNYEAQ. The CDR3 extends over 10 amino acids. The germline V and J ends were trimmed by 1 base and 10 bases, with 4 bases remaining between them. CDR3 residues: CASSLGVQYI. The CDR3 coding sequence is TGTGCCAGCAGCTTAGGAGTCCAGTACATC.

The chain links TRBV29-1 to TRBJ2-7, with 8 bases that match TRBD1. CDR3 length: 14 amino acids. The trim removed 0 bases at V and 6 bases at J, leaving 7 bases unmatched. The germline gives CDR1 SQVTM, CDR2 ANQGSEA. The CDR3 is CSVEDGQGGPEQYF. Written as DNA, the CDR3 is TGCAGCGTTGAAGACGGACAGGGAGGACCCGAGCAGTACTTC.

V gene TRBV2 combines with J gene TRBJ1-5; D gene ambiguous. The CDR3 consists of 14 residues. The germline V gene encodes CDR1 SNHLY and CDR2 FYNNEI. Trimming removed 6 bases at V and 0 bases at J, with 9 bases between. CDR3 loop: CASRVDTSNQPQHF. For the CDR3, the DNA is TGTGCCAGCAGGGTCGACACTAGCAATCAGCCCCAGCATTTT.

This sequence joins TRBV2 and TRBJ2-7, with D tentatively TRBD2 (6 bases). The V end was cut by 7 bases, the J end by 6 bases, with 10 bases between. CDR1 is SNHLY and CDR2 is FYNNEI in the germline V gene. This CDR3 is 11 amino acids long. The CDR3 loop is CASTSGGEQYF. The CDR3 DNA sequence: TGTGCCAGCACCTCCGGGGGCGAGCAGTACTTC.

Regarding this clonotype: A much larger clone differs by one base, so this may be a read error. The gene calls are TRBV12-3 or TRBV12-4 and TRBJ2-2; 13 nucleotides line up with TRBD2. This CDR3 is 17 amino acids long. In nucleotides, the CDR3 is TGTGCCAGCAGTTTTTGGACTAGCGGGAGAAACACCGGGGAGCTGCTTTTT. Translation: CASSFWTSGRNTGELLF.

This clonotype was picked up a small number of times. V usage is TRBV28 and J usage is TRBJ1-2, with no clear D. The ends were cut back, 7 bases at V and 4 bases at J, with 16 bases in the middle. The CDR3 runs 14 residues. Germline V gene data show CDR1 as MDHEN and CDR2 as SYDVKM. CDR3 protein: CASTILDLGYGYTF. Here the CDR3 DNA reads TGTGCCAGCACCATACTGGACCTTGGCTATGGCTACACCTTC.